This T cell receptor (beta chain) was profiled in a study of T cells after yellow fever vaccination. Findings of the study overall: Clones that expanded after primary vaccination mostly reappeared after the booster (96% CD4, approximately 85% CD8).

A 5'RACE template-switching step, the method used to make TCR cDNA, added a universal primer site and UMIs. Each CDR3 protein gets one entry after TCRdb re-called the 5' RACE reads with MiXCR. The sample lists 200,000 or so distinct CDR3 sequences; over 6.5% were seen once. This clonotype was recorded many times. Its antigen is as yet unknown. The TCR was taken from a man younger than 45 who received the YFV17D yellow fever vaccine. The sequencing used CD4+ T cells sorted from PBMCs, collected on the day of the yellow fever booster vaccination.

The CDR3 DNA reads as TGTGCCATCAGTGACGACGGATATAGCACAGATACGCAGTATTTT. It yields the protein CAISDDGYSTDTQYF. The chain is built from TRBV10-3 and TRBJ2-3; D gene unclear. The V gene lost 3 bases and the J gene lost 0 bases, with 10 bases spanning the gap. There are 15 residues in the CDR3. Germline lookup yields CDR1 ENHRY and CDR2 SYGVKD.